These 31 T cell receptor beta chains originate from one sample sequenced in a study of T cells in Graves' hyperthyroidism and ophthalmopathy. Authors of the study amplified TCR beta CDR3 regions from RNA transcripts. During a first-round RT-PCR of the TCR CDR3, the HTBI primer set was used. One entry per CDR3 protein results from TCRdb running MiXCR on the multiplex PCR reads. The table shows 250,000 to 300,000 distinct CDR3 sequences, with 15% occurring only once. Sequenced: blood. These TCRs come from a woman aged 50 to 60 with Graves' hyperthyroidism that later progressed to Graves' ophthalmopathy.

This clonotype occurred a few times. This chain uses TRBV7-9 with TRBJ1-5; D unresolved. V was pared by 5 bases and J by 3 bases, with 11 bases between. Germline V gene sequence: CDR1 SEHNR, CDR2 FQNEAQ (reference sequence). CDR3 length: 14 residues. CDR3 amino acids: CASSPGEDNQPQHF. In nucleotides, the CDR3 is TGTGCCAGCAGCCCCGGAGAGGACAATCAGCCCCAGCATTTT.

In its sample, this clonotype was seen many times. This rearrangement joins TRBV5-1 to TRBJ2-2; D unclear. The CDR3 runs 13 residues. Trimming removed 2 bases at V and 5 bases at J, with 7 bases between. CDR1 and CDR2 from the germline V gene are SGHRS and YFSETQ. The DNA of the CDR3 is TGCGCCAGCAGCTTATCGGATACCGGGGAGCTGTTTTTT. Protein: CASSLSDTGELFF.

Many counts were recorded for this clonotype. The chain carries TRBV28 and TRBJ2-7; D ambiguous. Between the trimmed V and J ends, which lost 1 base and 3 bases, there was a span of 4 bases. The CDR3 contains 12 residues. Germline-derived CDR1 and CDR2 are MDHEN and SYDVKM. The CDR3 DNA is TGTGCCAGCAGTTTATTTGGCTACGAGCAGTACTTC. As protein: CASSLFGYEQYF.

This clonotype was detected ten times or more. Germline and junction disagree at one end, which may indicate a read error. The chain uses TRBV9 and TRBJ2-5, with 9 bases identical to TRBD1. Germline-derived CDR1 and CDR2 are SGDLS and YYNGEE. This CDR3 comprises 13 residues. In DNA, the CDR3 is TGTGCCAGCAGCACGGGACAGGGAGAGCCCCAGTACTTC. It is translated as CASSTGQGEPQYF.

This clonotype has at least ten counts. V and J are TRBV12-3 or TRBV12-4 and TRBJ2-1, with D possibly being TRBD2 (6 bases). The CDR3 sequence is 16 residues long. V gave up 4 bases and J gave up 1 base, with 14 bases separating them. The CDR3 DNA reads TGTGCCAGCAGTTCCCACCCGGGACTTTCCTACAATGAGCAGTTCTTC. Its translation is CASSSHPGLSYNEQFF.

This clonotype was seen many times. This chain links TRBV5-1 with TRBJ2-2; no clear D. The CDR3 has 14 residues. Trimming took off 5 bases at V and 7 bases at J, with 15 bases between the two ends. Germline CDR1 reads SGHRS; CDR2 reads YFSETQ. As DNA, the CDR3 is TGCGCCAGCAGTCCTGGGTCGATAGGCGGGGAGCTGTTTTTT. Protein sequence: CASSPGSIGGELFF.

Many counts were recorded for this clonotype. The chain links TRBV28 to TRBJ1-5; the D is unclear. The germline gives CDR1 MDHEN, CDR2 SYDVKM. This CDR3 has 14 amino acids. V lost 0 bases and J lost 5, with 8 bases in between. In nucleotides, the CDR3 is TGTGCCAGCAGTTTATGGGGTGAGGATCAGCCCCAGCATTTT. The encoded protein is CASSLWGEDQPQHF. Based on the CDR3 plus reference TRBV28 and TRBJ1-5, the full variable domain is DVKVTQSSRYLVKRTGEKVFLECVQDMDHENMFWYRQDPGLGLRLIYFSYDVKMKEKGDIPEGYSVSREKKERFSLILESASTNQTSMYLCASSLWGEDQPQHFGDGTRLSIL.

This clonotype has a count of ten or more. V is TRBV30 and J is TRBJ2-1, with 7 positions matching TRBD2. This CDR3 has 14 amino acids. The J segment lost 5 bases and the V segment lost 2 bases, leaving 6 bases of the junction unmatched. In germline, CDR1 is GTSNPN, CDR2 SVGIG (reference sequence). The CDR3 coding sequence is TGTGCCTGGAGTTTCAACAGCGGGGACAATGAGCAGTTCTTC. Protein product: CAWSFNSGDNEQFF.

This clonotype was observed at least ten times. V usage is TRBV2 and J usage is TRBJ1-3, with D tentatively TRBD1 (6 bases). Per the germline V gene, CDR1 is SNHLY and CDR2 is FYNNEI. Trimming took 5 bases from V and 11 from J, leaving 22 bases between them. This CDR3 region has 15 residues. This CDR3 reads CASSPRDKRTRAIYF. CDR3 nucleotide sequence: TGTGCCAGCAGTCCTCGGGACAAGCGGACCCGTGCCATATATTTT.

This clonotype was seen repeatedly, ten times or more. The V and J genes are TRBV28 and TRBJ2-1; perhaps TRBD2 as D (5 bases). Trimming stripped 8 bases from V and 5 bases from J, with 19 bases between. The CDR3 is made up of 15 amino acids. Germline CDR1 MDHEN, CDR2 SYDVKM. The CDR3 region has the DNA TGTGCCAGCGGCAATGTGCAGCGGATTGACAATGAGCAGTTCTTC. Translating it yields CASGNVQRIDNEQFF.

The CDR3 here is CASSFITNGHEQYF. CDR3 DNA sequence: TGTGCCAGCAGCTTTATCACCAATGGACACGAGCAGTACTTC. The chain combines TRBV5-5 with TRBJ2-7; unclear D gene. Germline CDR1 is SGHKS and CDR2 is YYEKEE (reference sequence). CDR3 length equals 14 residues. Deletions cut 2 bases from V and 5 bases from J, with 14 bases between.

The table lists this clonotype with a few counts. J is TRBJ1-2 and V is TRBV7-3; D remains ambiguous. CDR1 and CDR2 from the germline V gene are SGHTA and FQGTGA. This CDR3 region has 14 residues. V lost 0 bases and J 7 bases, leaving 12 bases between the germline ends. The CDR3 loop reads CASSLTPGDPGYTF. CDR3 sequence (DNA): TGTGCCAGCAGCTTAACCCCCGGGGATCCTGGCTACACCTTC.

In this sample, this clonotype turned up many times. This sequence joins TRBV7-2 and TRBJ2-5, with TRBD2 as a possible D gene (6 bases). This CDR3 is 13 amino acids long. V lost 5 bases to trimming and J lost 7 bases, with 14 bases between them. CDR1 and CDR2 from the germline V gene are SGHTA and FQGNSA. The CDR3, as DNA: TGTGCCAGCAGCCCATCGGGACTCCGGACCCAGTACTTC. This sequence encodes CASSPSGLRTQYF.

The chain links TRBV28 to TRBJ1-5, with D perhaps matching TRBD1 (5 bases). Deletions cut 2 bases from V and 7 bases from J, with 18 bases between. Germline V gene lookup returns CDR1 MDHEN and CDR2 SYDVKM. The CDR3 is made up of 16 amino acids. The CDR3 DNA follows: TGTGCCAGCAGTTTAGCGGGGCAGGGCGGCGGACAGCCCCAGCATTTT. This codes for CASSLAGQGGGQPQHF. Combining the CDR3 with reference TRBV28 and TRBJ1-5 gives the whole variable domain DVKVTQSSRYLVKRTGEKVFLECVQDMDHENMFWYRQDPGLGLRLIYFSYDVKMKEKGDIPEGYSVSREKKERFSLILESASTNQTSMYLCASSLAGQGGGQPQHFGDGTRLSIL.

Ten or more counts support this clonotype. CDR3 coding DNA: TGTGCCAGCAGACCCAGGACAGGGGCGGTCGGGGAGCTGTTTTTT. Amino acids: CASRPRTGAVGELFF. The J gene is TRBJ2-2, the V gene TRBV6-1, with 9 positions matching TRBD1. The germline CDR1 and CDR2 sequences are MNHNS and SASEGT. V lost 6 bases and J lost 7; bases outside the gene matches: 9. This CDR3 region has 15 residues.

The chain recombines TRBV20-1 with TRBJ2-5; 9 bases are a match to TRBD2. The length of the CDR3 is 15 residues. J lost 4 bases, V lost 5 bases, and 11 bases had no gene match. In germline, CDR1 is DFQATT, CDR2 SNEGSKA (reference sequence). In DNA, the CDR3 is TGCAGTGCTGCACGCGGGACTAGCCGAGGAGAGACCCAGTACTTC. Translation gives CSAARGTSRGETQYF.

This clonotype was observed at least ten times. The chain is built from TRBV5-1 and TRBJ2-1; D is uncertain. V shed 5 bases and J shed 2 bases, with 11 bases lying between them. This CDR3 is 14 amino acids long. Germline loops: CDR1 SGHRS, CDR2 YFSETQ. CDR3 loop: CASRLALPYNEQFF. CDR3 nucleotides: TGCGCCAGCAGGCTTGCCCTTCCCTACAATGAGCAGTTCTTC.

This clonotype was observed many times. The chain has TRBV20-1 and TRBJ2-5, with D perhaps TRBD2 (6 bases). CDR1 is DFQATT, CDR2 SNEGSKA, per germline (reference sequence). Deletions cut 6 bases from V and 2 bases from J, with 10 bases between. There are 12 residues in the CDR3. CDR3: CSADSGQETQYF. The DNA of the CDR3 is TGCAGTGCCGATAGCGGACAAGAGACCCAGTACTTC.

This clonotype was seen at least ten times. Here the CDR3 reads CASSEGGSPHQPQHF. The CDR3 DNA reads TGTGCCAGCAGTGAAGGGGGGAGTCCTCATCAGCCCCAGCATTTT. The chain has TRBV2 and TRBJ1-5, with a possible D match to TRBD1 (5 bases). Looked up from germline, CDR1 is SNHLY and CDR2 is FYNNEI. V lost 1 base, J lost 5 bases, and 12 bases lay in between. CDR3 size: 15 residues. The full variable domain, rest sourced from reference TRBV2 and TRBJ1-5, is EPEVTQTPSHQVTQMGQEVILRCVPISNHLYFYWYRQILGQKVEFLVSFYNNEISEKSEIFDDQFSVERPDGSNFTLKIRSTKLEDSAMYFCASSEGGSPHQPQHFGDGTRLSIL.

This clonotype has a count of ten or more. V usage is TRBV6-1 and J usage is TRBJ2-3; D unresolved. In germline, CDR1 is MNHNS, CDR2 SASEGT. With 6 bases removed from V and 0 bases from J, the gap between germline ends came to 7 bases. The CDR3 is 13 amino acids. For the CDR3, the DNA is TGTGCCAGCAGACAAGACAGCACAGATACGCAGTATTTT. As protein: CASRQDSTDTQYF.

On this clonotype: A much larger clonotype is one base distant, so this may be a read error. The chain carries TRBV20-1 and TRBJ2-3; D is perhaps TRBD1 (6 bases). The length of the CDR3 is 15 residues. V lost 6 bases and J 7 bases, leaving 23 bases between the germline ends. CDR1 and CDR2 (germline): DFQATT, SNEGSKA (reference sequence). CDR3 sequence: CSAIRPTGGVNTQYF. The CDR3 region has the DNA TGCAGTGCCATTCGTCCGACAGGAGGAGTAAATACGCAGTATTTT.

A note on this clonotype: A much more abundant neighbour one base away suggests this may be a read error. CDR3 residues: CASRNSGGPYSEQFF. In DNA form, the CDR3 reads TGTGCCAGCAGGAATTCAGGGGGCCCCTACAGTGAGCAGTTCTTC. The rearrangement links TRBV12-3 or TRBV12-4 to TRBJ2-1; 8 bases match TRBD1. The CDR3 loop spans 15 amino acids.

This clonotype was picked up many times. The V and J genes are TRBV6-2 or TRBV6-3 and TRBJ1-5; D possibly corresponds to TRBD1 (5 bases). The CDR3 has 16 residues. Germline values: CDR1 MNHEY, CDR2 SVGEGT. V was shortened by 2 bases and J by 0 bases, with 11 bases between the two germline ends. The CDR3 protein is CASSYVLGGSNQPQHF. CDR3 DNA: TGTGCCAGCAGTTACGTTCTGGGGGGTAGCAATCAGCCCCAGCATTTT.

This clonotype was seen repeatedly, ten times or more. This chain connects TRBV7-9 to TRBJ2-7; D unresolved. Germline V gene data show CDR1 as SEHNR and CDR2 as FQNEAQ (reference sequence). CDR3 size: 11 residues. V lost 4 bases and J lost 7, with 8 bases in between. CDR3 coding DNA: TGTGCCAGCAGCTCTTTCAGTGAGCAGTACTTC. Translation: CASSSFSEQYF.

This clonotype was detected a few times. This chain joins TRBV3-1 and TRBJ2-2, with 7 nucleotides matching TRBD1. This CDR3 contains 15 residues. V shed 1 base and J 6 bases; nucleotides not matched to a gene: 5. The germline V gene has CDR1 LGHDT and CDR2 YNNKEL (reference sequence). The CDR3 DNA reads as TGTGCCAGCAGCCAAGGGTTGACAGGGCCCGGGGAGCTGTTTTTT. Protein product: CASSQGLTGPGELFF.

This clonotype was found a few times. The gene calls are TRBV20-1 and TRBJ2-1; TRBD1 or TRBD2 may be the D gene (5 bases each). The V gene's germline CDR1 is DFQATT and CDR2 SNEGSKA (reference sequence). CDR3 length: 15 residues. Between the trimmed V and J ends, which lost 4 bases and 8 bases, there was a span of 21 bases. DNA for the CDR3: TGCAGTGCTAACCCAAGACAAAAACGGGACCATGAGCAGTTCTTC. Its protein product is CSANPRQKRDHEQFF.

V gene TRBV25-1 combines with J gene TRBJ2-5; perhaps TRBD1 as D (6 bases). This CDR3 contains 13 residues. From germline, CDR1 is MGHDK and CDR2 SYGVNS. Deletions cut 3 bases from V and 5 bases from J, with 10 bases between. The CDR3 region has the DNA TGTGCCAGCAGTGATAACAGGGTGGAGACCCAGTACTTC. As protein: CASSDNRVETQYF.

This clonotype was detected ten times or more. This chain links TRBV6-1 with TRBJ2-7, with D perhaps matching TRBD1 (6 bases). Between the trimmed V and J ends, which lost 5 bases and 3 bases, there was a span of 14 bases. This CDR3 contains 14 residues. Germline CDR1 is MNHNS and CDR2 is SASEGT. The CDR3 DNA reads TGTGCCAGCAGTTATGACAGGTCGAACTACGAGCAGTACTTC. This encodes CASSYDRSNYEQYF.

This clonotype has ten or more counts. The chain joins TRBV5-6 to TRBJ2-1; D is perhaps TRBD1 (6 bases). The CDR3 extends over 17 amino acids. The V gene lost 3 bases and the J gene lost 2 bases, with 18 bases spanning the gap. The germline V gene encodes CDR1 SGHDT and CDR2 YYEEEE. The CDR3 is CASSYDPPGHTYNEQFF. The CDR3 DNA sequence: TGTGCCAGCAGCTATGACCCTCCGGGACACACCTACAATGAGCAGTTCTTC.

This clonotype was detected many times. The rearrangement joins TRBV6-2 or TRBV6-3 to TRBJ2-1, with a weak D call TRBD1 (5 bases). The V gene lost 2 bases and the J gene lost 0 bases, with 17 bases spanning the gap. Germline values: CDR1 MNHEY, CDR2 SVGEGT. The CDR3 runs 18 residues. The CDR3 sequence: CASSYGQGQGSSYNEQFF. The DNA for the CDR3 is TGTGCCAGCAGTTACGGGCAGGGCCAGGGAAGCTCCTACAATGAGCAGTTCTTC.

This clonotype was seen repeatedly, ten times or more. The chain links TRBV5-1 to TRBJ2-7, with D hard to call. The ends were cut back, 0 bases at V and 0 bases at J, with 4 bases in the middle. CDR1 and CDR2 (germline): SGHRS, YFSETQ. The CDR3 spans 13 residues. The CDR3 DNA reads as TGCGCCAGCAGCTTGGAGAGCTCCTACGAGCAGTACTTC. Protein: CASSLESSYEQYF.